This T cell receptor (beta chain) was sequenced during a study of OX40 agonist ivuxolimab in advanced cancers. General observations from the study: The antigen specificity of the peripheral T cells (those that were expanded) was not determined. The study observed clonal expansion of CD4+ and CD8+ blood T cells by week 6 at 0.1 to 3.0 mg/kg. Part of the nonresponder group also had normalized T-cell clonal expansion that was low.

Sequencing used immunoSEQ multiplex PCR; TCRdb keeps in-frame clones, though not all of them. The table shows 45,000 or so clones, with around 84% occurring only once. Regarding this clone: Its antigen is currently unknown.

Sample: CD4+ or CD8+ T cells sorted from blood, taken in a trial of the OX40 agonist ivuxolimab. This clonotype originated in an adult with an advanced solid tumor such as melanoma, head and neck, liver or kidney cancer.

CDR3 amino acids: CASSIRGTEIYNEQFF. CDR3 in DNA: TGTGCCAGCAGCATACGAGGGACAGAAATTTACAATGAGCAGTTCTTC. The chain employs TRBV2 and TRBJ2-1; the match to TRBD1 covers 7 bases. CDR1 is SNHLY, CDR2 FYNNEI, per germline. This CDR3 comprises 16 residues. The trim removed 6 bases at V and 4 bases at J, leaving 12 bases unmatched. The whole variable domain, remainder taken from reference TRBV2 and TRBJ2-1, is EPEVTQTPSHQVTQMGQEVILRCVPISNHLYFYWYRQILGQKVEFLVSFYNNEISEKSEIFDDQFSVERPDGSNFTLKIRSTKLEDSAMYFCASSIRGTEIYNEQFFGPGTRLTVL.